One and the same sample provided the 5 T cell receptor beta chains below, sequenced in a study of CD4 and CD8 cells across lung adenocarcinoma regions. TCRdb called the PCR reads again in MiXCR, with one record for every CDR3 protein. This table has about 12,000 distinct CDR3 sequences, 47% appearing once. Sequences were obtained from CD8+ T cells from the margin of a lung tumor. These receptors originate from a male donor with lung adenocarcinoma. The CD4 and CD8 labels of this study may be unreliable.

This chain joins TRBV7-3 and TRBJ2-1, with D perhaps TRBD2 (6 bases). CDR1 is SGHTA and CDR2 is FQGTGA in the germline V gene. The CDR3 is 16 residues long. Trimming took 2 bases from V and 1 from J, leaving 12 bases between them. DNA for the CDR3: TGTGCCAGCAGCTTAGGCCTCGCGGGGTCCTACAATGAGCAGTTCTTC. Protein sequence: CASSLGLAGSYNEQFF.

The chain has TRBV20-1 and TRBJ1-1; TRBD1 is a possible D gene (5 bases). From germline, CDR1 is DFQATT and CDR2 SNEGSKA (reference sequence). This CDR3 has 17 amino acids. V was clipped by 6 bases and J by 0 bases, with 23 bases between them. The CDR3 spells CSALRDAKSLMNTEAFF. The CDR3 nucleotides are TGCAGTGCCTTAAGGGACGCGAAAAGCCTCATGAACACTGAAGCTTTCTTT.

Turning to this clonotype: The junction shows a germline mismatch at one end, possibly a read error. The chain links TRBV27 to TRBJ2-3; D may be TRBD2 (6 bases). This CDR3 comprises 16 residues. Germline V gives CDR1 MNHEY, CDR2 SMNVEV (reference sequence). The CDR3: CASSSPLPGAKNTQYF. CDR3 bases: TGTGCCAGCAGTTCACCACTGCCGGGAGCCAAAAACACGCAGTACTTT.

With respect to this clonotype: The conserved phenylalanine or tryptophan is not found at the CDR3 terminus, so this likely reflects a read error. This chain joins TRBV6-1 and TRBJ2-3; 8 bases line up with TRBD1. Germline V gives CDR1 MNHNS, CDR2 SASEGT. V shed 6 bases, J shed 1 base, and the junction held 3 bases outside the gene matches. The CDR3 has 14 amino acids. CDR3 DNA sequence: TGTGCCAGCAGGACAGGGGCCGGCACAGATACGCAGTATTGT. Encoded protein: CASRTGAGTDTQYC.

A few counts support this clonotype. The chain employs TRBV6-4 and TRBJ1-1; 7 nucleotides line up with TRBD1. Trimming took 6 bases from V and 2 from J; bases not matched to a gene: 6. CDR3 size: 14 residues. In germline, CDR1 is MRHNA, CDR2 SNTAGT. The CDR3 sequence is CASSVRQGNTEAFF. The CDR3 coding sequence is TGTGCCAGCAGCGTCAGACAGGGTAACACTGAAGCTTTCTTT.